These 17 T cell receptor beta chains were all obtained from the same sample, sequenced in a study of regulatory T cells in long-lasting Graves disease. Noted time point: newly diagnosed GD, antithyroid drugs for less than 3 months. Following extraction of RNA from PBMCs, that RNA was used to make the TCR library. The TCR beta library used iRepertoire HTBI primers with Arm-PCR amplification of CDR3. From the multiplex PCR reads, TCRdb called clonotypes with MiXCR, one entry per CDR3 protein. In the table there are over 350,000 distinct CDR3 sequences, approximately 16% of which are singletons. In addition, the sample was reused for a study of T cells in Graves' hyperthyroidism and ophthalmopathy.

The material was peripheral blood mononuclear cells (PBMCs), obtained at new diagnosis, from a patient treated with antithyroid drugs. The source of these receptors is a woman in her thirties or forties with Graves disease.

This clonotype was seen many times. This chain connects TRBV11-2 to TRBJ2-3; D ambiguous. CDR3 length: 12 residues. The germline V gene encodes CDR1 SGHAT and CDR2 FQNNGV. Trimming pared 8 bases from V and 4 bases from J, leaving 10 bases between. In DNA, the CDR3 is TGTGCCAGCTCGGTAGCTGCAGATACGCAGTATTTT. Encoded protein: CASSVAADTQYF.

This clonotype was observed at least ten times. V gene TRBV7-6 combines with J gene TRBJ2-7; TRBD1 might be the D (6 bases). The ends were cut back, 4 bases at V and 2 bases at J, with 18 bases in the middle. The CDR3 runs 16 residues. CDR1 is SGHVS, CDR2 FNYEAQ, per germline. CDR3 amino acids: CASSSRAGDGTYEQYF. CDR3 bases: TGTGCCAGCAGCTCCCGAGCAGGGGATGGGACCTACGAGCAGTACTTC.

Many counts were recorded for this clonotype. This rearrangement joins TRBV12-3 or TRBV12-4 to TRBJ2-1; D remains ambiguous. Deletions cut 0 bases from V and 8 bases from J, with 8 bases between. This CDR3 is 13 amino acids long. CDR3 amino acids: CASSLAVWDEQFF. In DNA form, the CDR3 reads TGTGCCAGCAGTTTAGCAGTATGGGATGAGCAGTTCTTC.

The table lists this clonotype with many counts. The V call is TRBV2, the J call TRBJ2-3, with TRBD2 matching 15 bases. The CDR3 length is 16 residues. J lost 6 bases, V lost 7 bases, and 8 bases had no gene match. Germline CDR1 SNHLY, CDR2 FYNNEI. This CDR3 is CASNGLAGGPEDTQYF. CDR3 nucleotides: TGTGCCAGCAACGGACTAGCGGGAGGGCCCGAGGATACGCAGTATTTT.

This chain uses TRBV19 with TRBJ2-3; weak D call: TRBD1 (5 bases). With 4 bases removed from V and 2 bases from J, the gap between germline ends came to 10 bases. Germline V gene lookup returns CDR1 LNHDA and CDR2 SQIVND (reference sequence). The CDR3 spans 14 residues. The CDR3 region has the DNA TGTGCCAGTAGTAAGGGGATCCTCACAGATACGCAGTATTTT. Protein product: CASSKGILTDTQYF. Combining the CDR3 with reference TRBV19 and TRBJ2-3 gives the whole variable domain DGGITQSPKYLFRKEGQNVTLSCEQNLNHDAMYWYRQDPGQGLRLIYYSQIVNDFQKGDIAEGYSVSREKKESFPLTVTSAQKNPTAFYLCASSKGILTDTQYFGPGTRLTVL.

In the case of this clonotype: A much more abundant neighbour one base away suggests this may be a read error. The CDR3 bases are TGTACCAGCTTAATGGGGGGGGCGAACACCGGGGAGCTGTTTTTT. Protein sequence: CTSLMGGANTGELFF. The chain recombines TRBV28 with TRBJ2-2; 7 bases match TRBD2. CDR3 length equals 15 residues. Germline V gene data show CDR1 as MDHEN and CDR2 as SYDVKM. The full variable domain, with the rest looked up from reference TRBV28 and TRBJ2-2, is DVKVTQSSRYLVKRTGEKVFLECVQDMDHENMFWYRQDPGLGLRLIYFSYDVKMKEKGDIPEGYSVSREKKERFSLILESASTNQTSMYLCTSLMGGANTGELFFGEGSRLTVL.

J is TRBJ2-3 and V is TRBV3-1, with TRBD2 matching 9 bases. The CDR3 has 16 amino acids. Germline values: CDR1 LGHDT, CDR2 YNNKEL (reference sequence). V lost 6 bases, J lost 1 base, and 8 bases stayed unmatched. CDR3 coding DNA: TGTGCCAGCAGGCGAGCGGCGGGAGGGGGCACAGATACGCAGTATTTT. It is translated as CASRRAAGGGTDTQYF.

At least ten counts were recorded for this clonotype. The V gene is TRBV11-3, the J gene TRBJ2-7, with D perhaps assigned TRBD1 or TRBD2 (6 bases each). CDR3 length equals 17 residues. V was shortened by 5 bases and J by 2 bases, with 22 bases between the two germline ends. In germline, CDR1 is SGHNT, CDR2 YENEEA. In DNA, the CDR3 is TGTGCCAGCAGCCCCGGTGGGGCAGGGGACTCCCCCTACGAGCAGTACTTC. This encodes CASSPGGAGDSPYEQYF. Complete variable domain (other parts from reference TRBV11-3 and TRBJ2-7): EAGVVQSPRYKIIEKKQPVAFWCNPISGHNTLYWYLQNLGQGPELLIRYENEEAVDDSQLPKDRFSAERLKGVDSTLKIQPAELGDSAVYLCASSPGGAGDSPYEQYFGPGTRLTVT.

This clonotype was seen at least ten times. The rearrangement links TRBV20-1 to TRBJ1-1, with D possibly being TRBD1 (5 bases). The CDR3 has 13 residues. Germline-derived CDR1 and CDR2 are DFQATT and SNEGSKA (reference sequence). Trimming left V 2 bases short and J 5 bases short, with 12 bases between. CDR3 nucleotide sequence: TGCAGTGCTAGACGACGGGGGGGGACTGAAGCTTTCTTT. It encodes CSARRRGGTEAFF.

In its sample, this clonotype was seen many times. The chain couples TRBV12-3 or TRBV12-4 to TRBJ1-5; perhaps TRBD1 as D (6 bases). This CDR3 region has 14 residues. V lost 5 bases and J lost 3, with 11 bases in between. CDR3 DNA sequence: TGTGCCAGCAGTGTACAGGGTACCAATCAGCCCCAGCATTTT. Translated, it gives CASSVQGTNQPQHF.

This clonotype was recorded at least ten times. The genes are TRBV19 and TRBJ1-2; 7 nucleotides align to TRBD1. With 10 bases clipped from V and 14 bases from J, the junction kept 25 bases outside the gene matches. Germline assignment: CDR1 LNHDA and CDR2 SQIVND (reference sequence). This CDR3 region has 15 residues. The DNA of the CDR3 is TGTGCCACCCTAAGGACAGGTGGGGACGTATGGCGTTGGACCTTC. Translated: CATLRTGGDVWRWTF. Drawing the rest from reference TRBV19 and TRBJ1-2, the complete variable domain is DGGITQSPKYLFRKEGQNVTLSCEQNLNHDAMYWYRQDPGQGLRLIYYSQIVNDFQKGDIAEGYSVSREKKESFPLTVTSAQKNPTAFYLCATLRTGGDVWRWTFGSGTRLTVV.

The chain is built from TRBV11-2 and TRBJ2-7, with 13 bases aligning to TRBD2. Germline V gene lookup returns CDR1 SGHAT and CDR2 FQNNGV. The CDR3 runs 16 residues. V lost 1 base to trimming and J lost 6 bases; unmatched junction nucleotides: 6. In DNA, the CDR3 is TGTGCCAGCAGCTTAGGACTAGCGGGAGGTAGGGGCGAGCAGTACTTC. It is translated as CASSLGLAGGRGEQYF. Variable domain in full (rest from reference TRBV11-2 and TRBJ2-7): EAGVAQSPRYKIIEKRQSVAFWCNPISGHATLYWYQQILGQGPKLLIQFQNNGVVDDSQLPKDRFSAERLKGVDSTLKIQPAKLEDSAVYLCASSLGLAGGRGEQYFGPGTRLTVT.

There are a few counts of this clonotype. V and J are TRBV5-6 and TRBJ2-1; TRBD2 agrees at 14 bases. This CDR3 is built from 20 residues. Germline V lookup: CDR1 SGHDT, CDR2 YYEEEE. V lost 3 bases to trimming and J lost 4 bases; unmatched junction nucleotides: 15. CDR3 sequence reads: CASSSSTGGTSGSRYNEQFF. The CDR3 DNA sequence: TGTGCCAGCAGCTCGTCGACCGGTGGGACTAGCGGGAGTCGGTACAATGAGCAGTTCTTC. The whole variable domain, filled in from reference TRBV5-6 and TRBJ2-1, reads DAGVTQSPTHLIKTRGQQVTLRCSPKSGHDTVSWYQQALGQGPQFIFQYYEEEERQRGNFPDRFSGHQFPNYSSELNVNALLLGDSALYLCASSSSTGGTSGSRYNEQFFGPGTRLTVL.

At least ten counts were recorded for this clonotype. CDR3 nucleotides: TGTGCCAGCAGCCCGAGGACAGACCAAGAGACCCAGTACTTC. Translation: CASSPRTDQETQYF. This sequence joins TRBV5-5 and TRBJ2-5; possible D gene TRBD1, 6 bases. The CDR3 sequence is 14 residues long. CDR1 and CDR2 from the germline V gene are SGHKS and YYEKEE (reference sequence). V gave up 4 bases and J gave up 0 bases, with 10 bases separating them. Full variable domain (outside the CDR3, taken from reference TRBV5-5 and TRBJ2-5): DAGVTQSPTHLIKTRGQQVTLRCSPISGHKSVSWYQQVLGQGPQFIFQYYEKEERGRGNFPDRFSARQFPNYSSELNVNALLLGDSALYLCASSPRTDQETQYFGPGTRLLVL.

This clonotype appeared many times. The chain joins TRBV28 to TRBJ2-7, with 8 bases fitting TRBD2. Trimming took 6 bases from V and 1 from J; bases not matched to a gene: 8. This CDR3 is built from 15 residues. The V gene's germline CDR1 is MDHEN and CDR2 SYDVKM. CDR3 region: CASSPSGTSSYEQYF. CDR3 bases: TGTGCCAGCAGCCCATCCGGGACTAGTTCCTACGAGCAGTACTTC.

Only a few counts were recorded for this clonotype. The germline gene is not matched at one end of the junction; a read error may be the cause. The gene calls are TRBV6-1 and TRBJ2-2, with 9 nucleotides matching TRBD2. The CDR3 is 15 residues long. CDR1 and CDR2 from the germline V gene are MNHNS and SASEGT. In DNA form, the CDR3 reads TGTGCCACCCGATTAGCGGGAGTTAACACCGGGGAGCTGTCTTTT. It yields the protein CATRLAGVNTGELSF.

CDR3 bases: TGTGCCAGCATAAAACAGGGGATACCTGGAAACACCATATATTTT. Its protein product is CASIKQGIPGNTIYF. V gene TRBV28 combines with J gene TRBJ1-3, with 7 nucleotides matching TRBD1. CDR1 MDHEN and CDR2 SYDVKM come from the germline V gene. The J segment lost 2 bases and the V segment lost 7 bases, leaving 8 bases of the junction unmatched. The CDR3 is 15 residues long. Looking up the rest from reference TRBV28 and TRBJ1-3 gives the full variable domain: DVKVTQSSRYLVKRTGEKVFLECVQDMDHENMFWYRQDPGLGLRLIYFSYDVKMKEKGDIPEGYSVSREKKERFSLILESASTNQTSMYLCASIKQGIPGNTIYFGEGSWLTVV.